Presented here are 25 T cell receptor beta chains from one specimen sequenced in a study of beta chain features in type 1 diabetes. Every bit of the isolated RNA underwent reverse transcription, so sequencing read expressed TCRB transcripts. Using immunoSEQ multiplex PCR, the repertoire was profiled, and TCRdb retains in-frame clones only, with some absent. The data show about 370,000 clones, with over 8.5% seen just once and 0.6% held by the top ten. Antigens for these TCRs are unknown. Overall study results and limits: Shorter TCRB CDR3s, moderately but significantly so, were found in Type 1 diabetes patients in all four CD4+ subsets.

Sample: central memory CD4+ T cells from blood. The receptor set was obtained from a man aged 30-40 years with type 1 diabetes.

The chain uses TRBV10-2 and TRBJ2-1; possibly TRBD1 for D (7 bases). Germline V gene lookup returns CDR1 WSHSY and CDR2 SAAADI. CDR3 length: 14 residues. V lost 8 bases, J lost 9 bases, and 20 bases lay in between. The CDR3 nucleotides are TGCGCCAGCGGTGTGGCAGGGGGGATAGGTGAGCAGTTCTTC. Translated: CASGVAGGIGEQFF.

This sequence joins TRBV11-2 and TRBJ2-3, with no clear D. CDR3 length: 13 residues. V was pared by 4 bases and J by 5 bases, with 10 bases between. Per germline, CDR1 SGHAT and CDR2 FQNNGV. The CDR3 sequence: CASSSSWGDTQYF. The CDR3 nucleotides read TGTGCCAGCAGCTCGAGCTGGGGAGATACGCAGTATTTT.

This clone was counted between two and nine times. V usage is TRBV19 and J usage is TRBJ1-5; tentatively, D is TRBD1 (6 bases). Trimming shortened V by 9 bases and J by 6 bases, and 18 bases separated the two germline ends. This CDR3 has 14 residues. Germline lookup yields CDR1 LNHDA and CDR2 SQIVND (reference sequence). In DNA form, the CDR3 reads TGTGCCAGCCAACAGGTATCCAGGGGTCAGCCCCAGCATTTT. Its protein is CASQQVSRGQPQHF. Combining the CDR3 with reference TRBV19 and TRBJ1-5 gives the whole variable domain DGGITQSPKYLFRKEGQNVTLSCEQNLNHDAMYWYRQDPGQGLRLIYYSQIVNDFQKGDIAEGYSVSREKKESFPLTVTSAQKNPTAFYLCASQQVSRGQPQHFGDGTRLSIL.

Remarks on this clone: The junction and the germline gene differ at one end; a read error may be behind it. The chain employs TRBV5-1 and TRBJ1-4; TRBD1 is a possible D gene (6 bases). CDR1 and CDR2 from the germline V gene are SGHRS and YFSETQ. The CDR3 spans 14 residues. The CDR3 DNA reads TGCGCCAGCAGGTTGGGGGCTACTAATGAAAAACTGTTTTTT. Translation gives CASRLGATNEKLFF.

The chain is built from TRBV29-1 and TRBJ1-1; unclear D gene. Trimming took 6 bases from V and 2 from J, leaving 10 bases between them. Germline V gene sequence: CDR1 SQVTM, CDR2 ANQGSEA. The CDR3 runs to 12 residues. CDR3 in DNA: TGCAGCGTGAGAGTCGGAAACACTGAAGCTTTCTTT. It encodes CSVRVGNTEAFF.

This clone was recorded at least ten times. This sequence joins TRBV7-2 and TRBJ2-6, with D tentatively TRBD2 (6 bases). CDR1 and CDR2 from the germline V gene are SGHTA and FQGNSA. The V gene lost 3 bases and the J gene lost 1 base, with 13 bases spanning the gap. The CDR3 covers 17 residues. CDR3 nucleotides: TGTGCCAGCAGCTTGGCGGGGCTTATGTCTGGGGCCAACGTCCTGACTTTC. Its protein is CASSLAGLMSGANVLTF.

This clone was recorded a few times. DNA of the CDR3: TGTGCCAGCAGTGAGGTTCAGAGCAATCAGCCCCAGCATTTT. This sequence encodes CASSEVQSNQPQHF. The chain joins TRBV2 to TRBJ1-5, with D unclear. With 3 bases removed from V and 1 base from J, the gap between germline ends came to 7 bases. The V gene's germline CDR1 is SNHLY and CDR2 FYNNEI. CDR3 length: 14 amino acids. Together with reference TRBV2 and TRBJ1-5, the CDR3 gives the full variable domain: EPEVTQTPSHQVTQMGQEVILRCVPISNHLYFYWYRQILGQKVEFLVSFYNNEISEKSEIFDDQFSVERPDGSNFTLKIRSTKLEDSAMYFCASSEVQSNQPQHFGDGTRLSIL.

Concerning this clone: This likely stems from a read error, as it lies one base from a far larger clone. The V call is TRBV27, the J call TRBJ1-2, with D maybe TRBD1 (5 bases). Germline V gene sequence: CDR1 MNHEY, CDR2 SMNVEV (reference sequence). Trimming shortened V by 6 bases and J by 1 base, and 6 bases separated the two germline ends. The CDR3 runs to 12 residues. CDR3 sequence (DNA): TGTGCCAGCAGGACAGTTAACTATGGCTACACCTTC. It codes for CASRTVNYGYTF.

This clone was seen a few times. The rearrangement links TRBV10-3 to TRBJ1-2; D unclear. The CDR3 contains 13 residues. V gave up 0 bases and J gave up 6 bases, with 8 bases separating them. The germline gives CDR1 ENHRY, CDR2 SYGVKD. The CDR3: CAISESREHGYTF. CDR3 in DNA: TGTGCCATCAGTGAGTCCCGGGAGCATGGCTACACCTTC.

In the case of this clone: Other DNA sequences from this sample encode an identical CDR3 as well. The chain carries TRBV5-1 and TRBJ2-5, with D perhaps matching TRBD1 or TRBD2 (5 bases each). Germline loops: CDR1 SGHRS, CDR2 YFSETQ. The CDR3 runs to 16 residues. Deletions cut 1 base from V and 2 bases from J, with 15 bases between. The CDR3 nucleotides read TGCGCCAGCAGCTTGTTGCCGGGGCGCCCGCAAGAGACCCAGTACTTC. Translation: CASSLLPGRPQETQYF.

This chain uses TRBV18 with TRBJ2-3; perhaps TRBD1 as D (5 bases). From germline, CDR1 is KGHSH and CDR2 LQKENI. This CDR3 comprises 15 residues. V was trimmed by 3 bases and J by 0 bases, leaving 10 bases between them. The CDR3 loop is CASSPQRGSTDTQYF. The CDR3 DNA sequence: TGTGCCAGCTCACCCCAAAGGGGTAGCACAGATACGCAGTATTTT.

This clone was found many times. The chain joins TRBV9 to TRBJ2-7; perhaps D is TRBD1 or TRBD2 (7 bases each). The germline V gene has CDR1 SGDLS and CDR2 YYNGEE. Trimming shortened V by 4 bases and J by 4 bases, and 18 bases separated the two germline ends. This CDR3 is 15 amino acids long. For the CDR3, the DNA is TGTGCCAGCAGCACCGGGACAGCGGGGATATACGAGCAGTACTTC. Translation: CASSTGTAGIYEQYF.

This clone has only a few counts. The J gene is TRBJ2-7, the V gene TRBV29-1, with 7 bases aligning to TRBD1. The V and J ends lost 7 bases and 1 base, in that order; junction bases with no gene match: 10. CDR1 and CDR2 from the germline V gene are SQVTM and ANQGSEA. This CDR3 region has 14 residues. In nucleotides, the CDR3 is TGCAGCGCTCTGTCGGGACAGAATTCCTACGAGCAGTACTTC. Its protein is CSALSGQNSYEQYF.

The sample holds many counts of this clone. The V gene is TRBV7-9, the J gene TRBJ2-3; TRBD2 matches at 7 bases. The J segment lost 3 bases and the V segment lost 6 bases, leaving 12 bases of the junction unmatched. Germline V gives CDR1 SEHNR, CDR2 FQNEAQ (reference sequence). This CDR3 region has 16 residues. Here the CDR3 DNA reads TGTGCCAGCAGGTCCCACCCAGCGGGATTGACAGATACGCAGTATTTT. It yields the protein CASRSHPAGLTDTQYF.

This clone was detected only a few times. CDR3 nucleotides: TGTGCCAGCAGCCAAGATCAGAGAGCGGAGAATGAGCAGTTCTTC. Amino acids: CASSQDQRAENEQFF. J is TRBJ2-1 and V is TRBV4-2; perhaps TRBD2 as D (5 bases). Deletions cut 0 bases from V and 7 bases from J, with 13 bases between. Germline values: CDR1 LGHNA, CDR2 YNFKEQ. The CDR3 has 15 residues.

The CDR3 bases are TGTGCCAGCAGTTCCATGGACAGGGGGAATCAGCCCCAGCATTTT. Translating it yields CASSSMDRGNQPQHF. The genes are TRBV6-6 and TRBJ1-5, with 10 bases matching TRBD1. Unmatched junction bases numbered 4, after V lost 4 bases and J lost 4 bases. This CDR3 has 15 amino acids. Germline assignment: CDR1 MNHNY and CDR2 SVGAGI (reference sequence).

This clone was observed many times. This chain uses TRBV30 with TRBJ1-3; D not resolved. The germline V and J ends were trimmed by 2 bases and 1 base, with 6 bases remaining between them. The CDR3 length is 13 residues. Germline CDR1 is GTSNPN and CDR2 is SVGIG (reference sequence). CDR3 sequence reads: CAWSRRSGNTIYF. CDR3 sequence (DNA): TGTGCCTGGAGTCGAAGATCTGGAAACACCATATATTTT.

The chain carries TRBV6-1 and TRBJ1-1; no definite D call. The ends were cut back, 0 bases at V and 6 bases at J, with 17 bases in the middle. CDR3 length: 16 residues. Germline V gene data show CDR1 as MNHNS and CDR2 as SASEGT. CDR3 sequence reads: CASSEAPFIRAAEAFF. The DNA for the CDR3 is TGTGCCAGCAGTGAAGCCCCCTTTATTAGGGCGGCTGAAGCTTTCTTT.

This clone was seen a few times. The J gene is TRBJ2-5, the V gene TRBV30; TRBD1 matches at 9 bases. V dropped 5 bases and J dropped 5; count of bases not matched to a gene: 15. The CDR3 has 16 amino acids. Germline CDR1 and CDR2: GTSNPN and SVGIG (reference sequence). The CDR3 protein is CAWSSGDRAGAETQYF. The CDR3 DNA sequence: TGTGCCTGGTCATCAGGGGACAGGGCGGGTGCGGAGACCCAGTACTTC.

The chain uses TRBV7-9 and TRBJ2-5; TRBD2 aligns across 9 bases. The V segment lost 5 bases and the J segment 2 bases; nucleotides outside the gene matches: 6. This CDR3 has 15 residues. Germline CDR1 reads SEHNR; CDR2 reads FQNEAQ (reference sequence). DNA for the CDR3: TGTGCCAGCAGCCCTCGACTAGCGGCGCAAGAGACCCAGTACTTC. Protein product: CASSPRLAAQETQYF.

This clone came up many times. This chain uses TRBV6-6 with TRBJ2-5; TRBD2 matches at 9 bases. The length of the CDR3 is 15 residues. Trimming at V came to 0 bases and at J to 5 bases, leaving 4 bases not matched to a gene. The germline V gene has CDR1 MNHNY and CDR2 SVGAGI (reference sequence). The CDR3 region has the DNA TGTGCCAGCAGTTACTCATTAGCGGGAGACGAGACCCAGTACTTC. This codes for CASSYSLAGDETQYF.

This clone appeared a few times. The rearrangement joins TRBV19 to TRBJ1-5, with TRBD1 as a possible D gene (5 bases). Trimming removed 3 bases from V and 4 bases from J, with 13 bases in between. The CDR3 has 15 residues. Germline V lookup: CDR1 LNHDA, CDR2 SQIVND (reference sequence). The DNA of the CDR3 is TGTGCCAGTAGTATTGGCCAGGGAATAAATCAGCCCCAGCATTTT. Amino acid sequence: CASSIGQGINQPQHF.

This clone was detected a few times. This chain uses TRBV10-3 with TRBJ2-3; no clear D. V lost 5 bases and J lost 3, with 9 bases in between. Per germline, CDR1 ENHRY and CDR2 SYGVKD. The CDR3 extends over 13 amino acids. The CDR3 bases are TGTGCCATCAGTAAGGCTGAGACAGATACGCAGTATTTT. Protein sequence: CAISKAETDTQYF.

The chain has TRBV6-1 and TRBJ2-7, with unresolved D. Germline loops: CDR1 MNHNS, CDR2 SASEGT. With 10 bases removed from V and 0 bases from J, the gap between germline ends came to 10 bases. This CDR3 region has 12 residues. The CDR3 loop reads CATRDPSYEQYF. CDR3 coding DNA: TGTGCCACAAGAGACCCCTCCTACGAGCAGTACTTC.

This clone was recorded a few times. The chain carries TRBV7-8 and TRBJ1-5; no definite D call. The CDR3 covers 14 residues. The V gene lost 8 bases and the J gene lost 5 bases, with 16 bases spanning the gap. The germline V gene encodes CDR1 SGHVS and CDR2 FQNEAQ. CDR3 protein: CASSQGQSYQPQHF. The CDR3 DNA follows: TGTGCCAGCTCACAAGGCCAGTCATATCAGCCCCAGCATTTT.